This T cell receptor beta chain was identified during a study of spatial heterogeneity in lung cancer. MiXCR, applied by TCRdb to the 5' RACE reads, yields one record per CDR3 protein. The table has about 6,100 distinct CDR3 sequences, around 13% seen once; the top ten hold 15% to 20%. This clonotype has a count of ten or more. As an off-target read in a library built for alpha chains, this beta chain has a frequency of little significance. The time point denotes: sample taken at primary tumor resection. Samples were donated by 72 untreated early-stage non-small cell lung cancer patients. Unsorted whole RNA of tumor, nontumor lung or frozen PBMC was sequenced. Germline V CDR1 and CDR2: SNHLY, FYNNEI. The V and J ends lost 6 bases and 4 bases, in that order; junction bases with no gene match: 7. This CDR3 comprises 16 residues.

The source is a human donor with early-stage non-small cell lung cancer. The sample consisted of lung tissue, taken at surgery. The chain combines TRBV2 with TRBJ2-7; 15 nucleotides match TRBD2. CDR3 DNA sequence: TGTGCCAGCAGAGCCGGGACTAGCGGGGGGAAGTACGAGCAGTACTTC. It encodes CASRAGTSGGKYEQYF.